These T cell receptor beta chains were read from a single sample in a study of regulatory T cells in long-lasting Graves disease. TCRdb called the multiplex PCR reads again in MiXCR, with one record for every CDR3 protein. The data contain about 420,000 distinct CDR3 sequences, around 22% of them singletons. The sequencing here drew on peripheral blood mononuclear cells (PBMCs), taken when the disease was refractory, from a patient treated with antithyroid drugs. The receptor source for this set is a female donor with Graves disease. The CDR3 runs from the conserved cysteine through the conserved F or W. The D gene is left open where the match is weak. Expanded clones get a size class; other rows say once, few or many, or leave the size out.

V	D	J	size	DNA	CDR3
TRBV30	.	TRBJ1-5	many	TGTGCCTGGAGCGTGGGCGACAATCAGCCCCAGCATTTT	CAWSVGDNQPQHF
TRBV28	.	TRBJ1-5	many	TGTGCCAGCAGTTTTAGTGGAGTTAAGGTCCGCGGGGGCAATCAGCCCCAGCATTTT	CASSFSGVKVRGGNQPQHF
TRBV10-3	.	TRBJ1-6	few	TGTGCCACCTCGGACAGAAATAATTCACCCCTCCACTTT	CATSDRNNSPLHF
TRBV10-3	.	TRBJ2-7	few	TGTGCTACGGCAGACAGCTCACTTTCCTACGAGCAGTACTTC	CATADSSLSYEQYF
TRBV28	.	TRBJ2-2	many	TGTGCCAGCAGTGTGCGGGTAGTTTTATCGAGGGAGCTGTTTTTT	CASSVRVVLSRELFF
TRBV2	.	TRBJ1-1	few	TGTGCCAGCAGCTTAGGCCTTCTGGCATCTGGGACTGAAGCTTTCTTT	CASSLGLLASGTEAFF
TRBV20-1	.	TRBJ1-3	few	TGCAGTGCTTCCGACAGAAACTCTGGAAACACCATATATTTT	CSASDRNSGNTIYF
TRBV7-2	TRBD2	TRBJ2-2	.	TGTGCCAGCAGCCTAGACCCCCGTTCCGCGGGAGCGTTCACCGGGGAGCTGTTTTTT	CASSLDPRSAGAFTGELFF
TRBV30	.	TRBJ1-5	.	TGTGCCTGGAGTGCCCTCCTCTCTAGTCAGCCCCAGCATTTT	CAWSALLSSQPQHF
TRBV6-1	TRBD1	TRBJ1-2	.	TGTGCCAGCAGTACCGGACAGGGGAACGTGGGCTATGGCTACACCTTC	CASSTGQGNVGYGYTF
TRBV12-3/TRBV12-4	.	TRBJ2-7	few	TGTGCCAGCAGTTCCCGAGGGATCTACTACGAGCAGTACTTC	CASSSRGIYYEQYF
TRBV5-1	TRBD1	TRBJ1-2	many	TGCGCCAGCAGCTTACGGACAGGGACTACCTATGGCTACACCTTC	CASSLRTGTTYGYTF
TRBV29-1	.	TRBJ2-7	many	TGCAGCGTTGCTTGGGAGGGGGCGCTTTACGAGCAGTACTTC	CSVAWEGALYEQYF
TRBV29-1	TRBD1	TRBJ1-2	.	TGCAGCGTTGAAGAGCGGGGCAGGGGGCGTAACTATGGCTACACCTTC	CSVEERGRGRNYGYTF
TRBV28	TRBD1	TRBJ2-2	.	TGTGCCAGCGGGATTACAGGGGGTAACACCGGGGAGCTGTTTTTT	CASGITGGNTGELFF
TRBV25-1	.	TRBJ1-1	.	TGTGCCAGCAGTGAAAGGCGCGAAGCGGCTTTCTTT	CASSERREAAFF
TRBV20-1	.	TRBJ1-5	many	TGCAGTGCTATTACACGGAGCAATCAGCCCCAGCATTTT	CSAITRSNQPQHF
TRBV28	.	TRBJ2-1	.	TGTGCCAGCAGTTTAAAAATTGGTGATCGCTATGAGCAGTTCTTC	CASSLKIGDRYEQFF
TRBV6-1	.	TRBJ2-5	.	TGTGCCAGCAGCAAATTCCAGACAGCTCGAGAGACCCAGTACTTC	CASSKFQTARETQYF
TRBV5-1	.	TRBJ1-3	.	TGCGCCAGCTCAGGGAGCGCGGACACCATATATTTT	CASSGSADTIYF
TRBV6-1	.	TRBJ1-5	.	TGTGCCAGCAGTGAAGATTTGTCGGGGCATCAGCCCCAGCATTTT	CASSEDLSGHQPQHF
TRBV30	.	TRBJ1-1	many	TGTGCCTGGGACGAGGGGACGTACACTGAAGCTTTCTTT	CAWDEGTYTEAFF
TRBV12-3/TRBV12-4	TRBD1	TRBJ1-3	few	TGTGCCAGCAGTTACCCACAGGGGGCTGGAAACACCATATATTTT	CASSYPQGAGNTIYF
TRBV29-1	TRBD1	TRBJ1-2	.	TGCAGCGTTGAAGATTGGGGCAGGGGGCCTGGCCACACCTTC	CSVEDWGRGPGHTF
TRBV7-9	.	TRBJ2-5	.	TGTGCCAGCAGAAAAGGGACTGTTGAGGCCCAGTACTTC	CASRKGTVEAQYF
TRBV29-1	.	TRBJ1-4	many	TGCAGCGTTGAAGAGTTTGGCGTCCAGGGTGAAAAACTGTTTTTT	CSVEEFGVQGEKLFF
TRBV29-1	TRBD2	TRBJ2-4	.	TGCAGCGTTTCCTCTCCAGCGGGAGGGCCTAGAAATATTCAGTACTTC	CSVSSPAGGPRNIQYF
TRBV4-2	TRBD1	TRBJ2-5	.	TGTGCCAGCAGCCAAGTTATGGACAGGGGAGAGACCCAGTACTTC	CASSQVMDRGETQYF
TRBV27	.	TRBJ2-7	many	TGTGCCAGCAGTTTATCGAGTGGACTGAGCTCCTACGAGCAGTACTTC	CASSLSSGLSSYEQYF
TRBV29-1	TRBD1	TRBJ1-2	.	TGCAGCGTTGATAACCGGGACAGGGGGCGTCGAGGCTATGGCTACACCTTC	CSVDNRDRGRRGYGYTF
TRBV2	.	TRBJ1-2	many	TGTGCCAGCAGTGAAGCGGGACAAGGCTACACCTTC	CASSEAGQGYTF
TRBV7-9	TRBD1	TRBJ2-2	few	TGTGCCAGCAGTTGGGGGACAGTCGTAACCGGGGAGCTGTTTTTT	CASSWGTVVTGELFF
TRBV3-1	.	TRBJ1-6	many	TGTGCCAGCAGCCCTGCCCGGGGTAATTCACCCCTCCACTTT	CASSPARGNSPLHF
TRBV19	.	TRBJ1-1	.	TGTGCCAGCGCCAATCAGGGTAAGGTCACTGAAGCTTTCTTT	CASANQGKVTEAFF
TRBV7-8	TRBD1	TRBJ2-7	many	TGTGCCAGCAGCTTGACCGGGACAGGGATGTACGAGCAGTACTTC	CASSLTGTGMYEQYF
TRBV10-3	TRBD2	TRBJ2-2	once	TGTGCCACCCAGGGACTAAGGGACACCGGGGAGCTGTTTTTT	CATQGLRDTGELFF
TRBV24-1	.	TRBJ1-2	.	TGTGCCACCAGTTCGACATCGGCGTGGGGCTACACCTTC	CATSSTSAWGYTF
TRBV5-1	.	TRBJ1-5	few	TGCGCCAGCAGCACGGACGGGGATAGCAATCAGCCCCAGCATTTT	CASSTDGDSNQPQHF
TRBV14	.	TRBJ2-7	.	TGTGCCAGCAGCTCCCCTTCGGGTATCGACGAGCAGTACTTC	CASSSPSGIDEQYF
TRBV10-3	.	TRBJ1-3	few	TGTGCCATCAGTCAGGGGAGCTCTGGAAACACCATATATTTT	CAISQGSSGNTIYF
TRBV19	TRBD1	TRBJ2-5	.	TGTGCCAGTAGCCTGGGACAGGGTGGGCAAGAGACCCAGTACTTC	CASSLGQGGQETQYF